This T cell receptor beta chain was documented in a study of early T cells in non-severe SARS-CoV-2 infection. Study in general: Sequenced material consisted of bulk RNA (from unsorted whole blood), and chains were unpaired. Study findings and constraints: Sequences matched to VDJdb favored anti-spike CD8 responses, while private and CD4 specificities were missed.

Trimming took 3 bases from V and 4 from J, leaving 9 bases between them. Germline V gene sequence: CDR1 SQVTM, CDR2 ANQGSEA. The CDR3 has 12 amino acids. Tagging with unique molecular identifiers was applied to individual cDNA molecules. TCRdb used MiXCR to reprocess the 5' RACE reads, holding one entry per CDR3 protein. The sample shows 46,000 or so distinct CDR3 sequences, almost 7.5% of them seen only once. Of note for this clonotype: The antigen is unknown.

The TCR sequence derives from an adult who was a healthcare worker with PCR-confirmed SARS-CoV-2 infection or an uninfected control (not recorded which). This chain uses TRBV29-1 with TRBJ2-5; possibly TRBD1 for D (5 bases). Sequenced: whole blood. DNA for the CDR3: TGCAGCGTTGATGTAGGGGTAGAGACCCAGTACTTC. Translated: CSVDVGVETQYF. Variable domain in full (rest from reference TRBV29-1 and TRBJ2-5): SAVISQKPSRDICQRGTSLTIQCQVDSQVTMMFWYRQQPGQSLTLIATANQGSEATYESGFVIDKFPISRPNLTFSTLTVSNMSPEDSSIYLCSVDVGVETQYFGPGTRLLVL.